This T cell receptor beta chain was sequenced for a study of blood T cell repertoires in COVID-19. Study at large: In each case, the material was cDNA or gDNA derived from T cells, B-cell-depleted T cells, or PBMCs.

CDR1 GTSNPN and CDR2 SVGIG come from the germline V gene (reference sequence). The CDR3 runs to 12 residues. Between the trimmed V and J ends, which lost 3 bases and 8 bases, there was a span of 13 bases. Sequencing was performed with immunoSEQ multiplex PCR; in TCRdb, only in-frame clones are kept and a portion is missing. The table includes 95,000 to 150,000 clones, approximately 80% detected once. This TCR derives from a woman aged 80 or over with acute or convalescent COVID-19. Sequencing was carried out using peripheral blood. The chain links TRBV30 to TRBJ1-2, with D perhaps matching TRBD1 (5 bases). The CDR3 DNA follows: TGTGCCTGGAGAGGAGGGGCTAACGGCTACACCTTC. Amino acid sequence: CAWRGGANGYTF.